The 19 T cell receptor beta chains reported below all come from one sample, sequenced in a study of T cell repertoires in cytomegalovirus infection. TCRdb reanalysed the reads using MiXCR and keeps one entry per CDR3 protein. The sample gives roughly 990,000 distinct CDR3 sequences, approximately 32% of which show up once; 13% is in the top ten. No antigen has been assigned to these receptors. The sequenced sample was cultured CD8+ T cells from PBMCs, obtained from culture after CMV antigen stimulation. The receptors originated from a human donor in good health (CMV status not recorded). Some clones in this sample may be carry-over from other donors' samples.

The chain employs TRBV9 and TRBJ2-3; D is possibly TRBD1 or TRBD2 (7 bases each). CDR3 length: 17 amino acids. Germline CDR1 reads SGDLS; CDR2 reads YYNGEE. Trimming took 4 bases from V and 1 from J, leaving 19 bases between them. CDR3 coding DNA: TGTGCCAGCAGCCCAAACTCAGGGGGGGGCGGCACAGATACGCAGTATTTT. It specifies CASSPNSGGGGTDTQYF.

Notes on this clonotype: At one of its ends the junction is not consistent with the germline gene, which may arise from a read error. The chain links TRBV4-1 to TRBJ2-3, with D perhaps matching TRBD2 (5 bases). Germline assignment: CDR1 MGHRA and CDR2 YSYEKL. CDR3 length: 17 amino acids. CDR3 coding DNA: TGTGCCAGCAGCCATAACCATCACTTGCACGGGAAAGATACGCAGTATTTT. This encodes CASSHNHHLHGKDTQYF.

This clonotype was found many times. The chain carries TRBV7-6 and TRBJ1-4; D remains unclear. The germline V gene encodes CDR1 SGHVS and CDR2 FNYEAQ. The CDR3 runs 13 residues. Trimming removed 5 bases from V and 7 bases from J, with 11 bases in between. CDR3 coding DNA: TGTGCCAGCAGCCCCTGGAGCGGTGAAAAACTGTTTTTT. Translated, it gives CASSPWSGEKLFF.

This clonotype has ten or more counts. CDR3 bases: TGTGCCAGCAGTTTAGAGTTGGTCAGCTCCTATAATTCACCCCTCCACTTT. Translating gives CASSLELVSSYNSPLHF. The chain joins TRBV27 to TRBJ1-6, with D uncertain. This CDR3 spans 17 amino acids. Trimming removed 2 bases at V and 0 bases at J, with 11 bases between. The germline V gene encodes CDR1 MNHEY and CDR2 SMNVEV (reference sequence).

This clonotype was detected only a few times. The rearrangement joins TRBV28 to TRBJ2-7, with 10 bases identical to TRBD1. The CDR3 spans 15 residues. The V gene end was trimmed by 6 bases and the J gene end by 0 bases; junction bases not matched to a gene: 5. Germline V gene data show CDR1 as MDHEN and CDR2 as SYDVKM. The CDR3 DNA reads TGTGCCAGCAGGAGCCGGGACAGGGGCTCCTACGAGCAGTACTTC. Residues: CASRSRDRGSYEQYF.

This clonotype has a handful of counts. This rearrangement joins TRBV19 to TRBJ1-5; 7 bases align to TRBD1. J was trimmed by 3 bases and V by 7 bases; bases with no gene match: 9. Germline CDR1 LNHDA, CDR2 SQIVND (reference sequence). The CDR3 covers 15 residues. For the CDR3, the DNA is TGTGCCAGTAAACAACAGGGGTATGACAATCAGCCCCAGCATTTT. This translates into CASKQQGYDNQPQHF.

The rearrangement joins TRBV6-1 to TRBJ2-2; D not certain. V shed 0 bases and J shed 4 bases, with 6 bases lying between them. There are 14 residues in the CDR3. Germline CDR1 reads MNHNS; CDR2 reads SASEGT. CDR3 protein: CASSEARATGELFF. CDR3 in DNA: TGTGCCAGCAGTGAAGCACGGGCCACCGGGGAGCTGTTTTTT.

This clonotype was seen many times. The chain couples TRBV27 to TRBJ2-7, with TRBD1 identical over 9 bases. Trimming cost V 6 bases and J 1 base; bases outside gene matches: 4. This CDR3 is 14 amino acids long. Per the germline V gene, CDR1 is MNHEY and CDR2 is SMNVEV (reference sequence). The CDR3 spells CASSLTGGSYEQYF. CDR3 in DNA: TGTGCCAGCAGCTTGACAGGGGGTTCCTACGAGCAGTACTTC.

This clonotype is a singleton in its sample. The gene calls are TRBV9 and TRBJ1-2; D is undetermined. Trimming pared 3 bases from V and 8 bases from J, leaving 11 bases between. From germline, CDR1 is SGDLS and CDR2 YYNGEE. CDR3 size: 12 residues. The CDR3 bases are TGTGCCAGCAGCGGCATCTGGGGAGGCTACACCTTC. Translation gives CASSGIWGGYTF.

The rearrangement uses TRBV28 and TRBJ2-5, with D maybe TRBD1 (6 bases). The CDR3 totals 14 residues. Trimming took 10 bases from V and 8 from J, leaving 23 bases between them. Looked up from germline, CDR1 is MDHEN and CDR2 is SYDVKM. The CDR3 DNA reads as TGTGCCACCTCGGACAGCTTGCTTAGCGAAACCCAGTACTTC. This codes for CATSDSLLSETQYF. The variable domain in full, completed from reference TRBV28 and TRBJ2-5, reads DVKVTQSSRYLVKRTGEKVFLECVQDMDHENMFWYRQDPGLGLRLIYFSYDVKMKEKGDIPEGYSVSREKKERFSLILESASTNQTSMYLCATSDSLLSETQYFGPGTRLLVL.

The rearrangement links TRBV20-1 to TRBJ2-1; the D gene is possibly TRBD1 (6 bases). The CDR3 is 16 amino acids. V was trimmed by 0 bases and J by 6 bases, leaving 18 bases between them. Germline V gene sequence: CDR1 DFQATT, CDR2 SNEGSKA (reference sequence). The CDR3 protein is CSARDLTGPRPNEQFF. DNA for the CDR3: TGCAGTGCTAGAGATCTAACAGGGCCCCGGCCCAATGAGCAGTTCTTC.

The V call is TRBV6-1, the J call TRBJ2-7, with 7 nucleotides matching TRBD2. V dropped 2 bases and J dropped 3; count of bases not matched to a gene: 7. The CDR3 is 15 residues long. The germline V gene encodes CDR1 MNHNS and CDR2 SASEGT. CDR3 coding DNA: TGTGCCAGCAGTGAAAGGGTAGCGGGCAGCTACGAGCAGTACTTC. Residues: CASSERVAGSYEQYF.

The chain links TRBV6-6 to TRBJ1-5; 8 bases fit TRBD1. CDR1 and CDR2 from the germline V gene are MNHNY and SVGAGI (reference sequence). J lost 4 bases, V lost 5 bases, and 7 bases had no gene match. The CDR3 is 15 residues long. The CDR3 loop reads CASSPSRTGNQPQHF. Written as DNA, the CDR3 is TGTGCCAGCAGTCCGAGCCGGACAGGGAATCAGCCCCAGCATTTT.

The chain couples TRBV27 to TRBJ1-1; D might be TRBD1 (6 bases). Per the germline V gene, CDR1 is MNHEY and CDR2 is SMNVEV (reference sequence). V was shortened by 2 bases and J by 5 bases, with 15 bases between the two germline ends. The CDR3 sequence is 15 residues long. CDR3 in amino acids: CASSLLSGGRTEAFF. The CDR3 nucleotides read TGTGCCAGCAGTTTACTTTCCGGGGGCAGAACTGAAGCTTTCTTT.

The V and J genes are TRBV6-5 and TRBJ2-6; 9 bases agree with TRBD2. The CDR3 sequence is 17 residues long. The V gene end was trimmed by 7 bases and the J gene end by 0 bases; junction bases not matched to a gene: 7. Germline CDR1 is MNHEY and CDR2 is SVGAGI. This CDR3 reads CASTAGGAFSGANVLTF. The CDR3 region has the DNA TGTGCCAGCACCGCGGGGGGGGCGTTCTCTGGGGCCAACGTCCTGACTTTC.

Only a few counts were recorded for this clonotype. The chain has TRBV27 and TRBJ1-1; possible D gene TRBD1, 5 bases. The CDR3 spans 15 residues. Trimming took off 5 bases at V and 0 bases at J, with 13 bases between the two ends. The germline gives CDR1 MNHEY, CDR2 SMNVEV (reference sequence). The CDR3 nucleotides are TGTGCCAGCAGTCCGACAGAAGCTCTGAACACTGAAGCTTTCTTT. Protein product: CASSPTEALNTEAFF.

This clonotype turned up a few times. The V and J genes are TRBV7-9 and TRBJ2-5, with D possibly TRBD1 on 5 matching bases. Between the trimmed V and J ends, which lost 1 base and 7 bases, there was a span of 10 bases. Germline V lookup: CDR1 SEHNR, CDR2 FQNEAQ (reference sequence). The CDR3 runs to 13 residues. CDR3 nucleotide sequence: TGTGCCAGCAGCTTAGTAGGGGCGATGACCCAGTACTTC. Its translation: CASSLVGAMTQYF.

The CDR3 is CSARWSGAGELFF. In nucleotides, the CDR3 is TGCAGTGCTAGATGGTCAGGCGCCGGGGAGCTGTTTTTT. This sequence joins TRBV20-1 and TRBJ2-2, with unresolved D. The CDR3 loop spans 13 amino acids. V lost 2 bases and J lost 6, with 10 bases in between. Germline V lookup: CDR1 DFQATT, CDR2 SNEGSKA (reference sequence).

The rearrangement uses TRBV6-1 and TRBJ2-1, with TRBD1 matching 8 bases. The V and J ends lost 5 bases and 2 bases, in that order; junction bases with no gene match: 11. The V gene's germline CDR1 is MNHNS and CDR2 SASEGT. The CDR3 has 17 amino acids. For the CDR3, the DNA is TGTGCCAGCAGTTCAAGTAGAGACAGGGGCCCCTACAATGAGCAGTTCTTC. It translates to CASSSSRDRGPYNEQFF.